This TCR beta chain appears in the sequencing data of a study of cytomegalovirus exposure and HLA in healthy donors. Overall study findings and caveats: There were approximately 150 TCR beta chains listed as cytomegalovirus-associated. According to reports, the classifier identified cytomegalovirus status with high specificity and sensitivity. It was confirmed in vitro that a few of the CMV-associated chains were specific for CMV antigens. Across donors, most TCRs were seen rarely, yet some public ones were widespread.

Germline CDR1 is LNHDA and CDR2 is SQIVND (reference sequence). The CDR3 has 15 amino acids. The V gene lost 4 bases and the J gene lost 3 bases, with 15 bases spanning the gap. With respect to this clone: Its antigen remains unidentified.

The assay was immunoSEQ multiplex PCR, and TCRdb's table has in-frame clones only and misses some. The repertoire holds some 220,000 clones, with around 90% as singletons. Sequencing input: PBMCs. The chain uses TRBV19 and TRBJ1-1; D uncertain. The receptor was derived from a young woman in good health and CMV-seronegative. Written as DNA, the CDR3 is TGTGCCAGTAGTAGTCCTTGGGAGGGTGACACTGAAGCTTTCTTT. This translates into CASSSPWEGDTEAFF.